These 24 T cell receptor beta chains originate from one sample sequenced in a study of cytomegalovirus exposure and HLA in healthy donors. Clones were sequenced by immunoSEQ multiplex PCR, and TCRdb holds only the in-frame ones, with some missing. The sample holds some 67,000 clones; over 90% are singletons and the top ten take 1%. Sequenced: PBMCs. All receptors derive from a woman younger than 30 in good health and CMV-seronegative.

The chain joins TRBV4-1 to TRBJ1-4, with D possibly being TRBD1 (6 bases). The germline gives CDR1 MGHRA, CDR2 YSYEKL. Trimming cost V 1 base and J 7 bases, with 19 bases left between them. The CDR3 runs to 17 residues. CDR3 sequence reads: CASSQVLKGGRREKLFF. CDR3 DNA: TGCGCCAGCAGCCAAGTACTAAAGGGGGGGAGGCGTGAAAAACTGTTTTTT.

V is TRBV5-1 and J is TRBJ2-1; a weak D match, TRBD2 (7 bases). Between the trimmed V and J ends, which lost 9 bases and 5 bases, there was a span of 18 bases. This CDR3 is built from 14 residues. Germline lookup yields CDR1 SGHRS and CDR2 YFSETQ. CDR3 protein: CATTERGHDNEQFF. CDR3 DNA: TGCGCCACGACGGAGCGGGGACACGACAATGAGCAGTTCTTC.

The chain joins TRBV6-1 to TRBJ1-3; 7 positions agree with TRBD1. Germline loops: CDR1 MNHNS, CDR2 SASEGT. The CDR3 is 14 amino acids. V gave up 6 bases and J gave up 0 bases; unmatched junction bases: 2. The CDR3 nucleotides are TGTGCCAGCAGGAGACAGGGCTCTGGAAACACCATATATTTT. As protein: CASRRQGSGNTIYF.

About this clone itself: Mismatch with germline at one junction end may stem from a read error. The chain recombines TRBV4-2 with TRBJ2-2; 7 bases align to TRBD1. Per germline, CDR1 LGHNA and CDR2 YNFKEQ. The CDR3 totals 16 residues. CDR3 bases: TGTGCCAGCAGCCATGGGACAGCGATAAACACCGGGGAGCTGTCTTTT. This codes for CASSHGTAINTGELSF.

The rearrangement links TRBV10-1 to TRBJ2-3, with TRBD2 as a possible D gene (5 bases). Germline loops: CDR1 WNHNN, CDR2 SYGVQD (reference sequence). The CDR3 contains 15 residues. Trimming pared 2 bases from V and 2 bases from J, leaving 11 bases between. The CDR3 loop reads CASSESGRSTDTQYF. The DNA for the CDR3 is TGCGCCAGCAGTGAGAGCGGCAGGTCCACAGATACGCAGTATTTT.

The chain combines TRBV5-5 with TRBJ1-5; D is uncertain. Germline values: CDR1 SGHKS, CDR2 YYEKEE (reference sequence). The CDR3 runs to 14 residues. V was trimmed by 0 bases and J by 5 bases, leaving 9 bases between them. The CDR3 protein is CASSLGAGDQPQHF. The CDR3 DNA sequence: TGTGCCAGCAGCTTGGGGGCAGGCGATCAGCCCCAGCATTTT.

The CDR3: CASSVTYSAGVMNTEAFF. In DNA, the CDR3 is TGTGCCAGCAGCGTAACCTACTCTGCAGGGGTTATGAACACTGAAGCTTTCTTT. This chain uses TRBV11-2 with TRBJ1-1, with D possibly being TRBD1 (6 bases). Germline lookup yields CDR1 SGHAT and CDR2 FQNNGV. This CDR3 is built from 18 residues. The V end was cut by 5 bases, the J end by 0 bases, with 22 bases between.

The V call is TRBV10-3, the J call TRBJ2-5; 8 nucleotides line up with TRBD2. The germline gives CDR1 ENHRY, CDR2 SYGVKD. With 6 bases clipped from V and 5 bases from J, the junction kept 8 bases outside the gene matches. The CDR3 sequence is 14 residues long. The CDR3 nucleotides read TGTGCCATCAGGATGGGACTAGTTAACGAGACCCAGTACTTC. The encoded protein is CAIRMGLVNETQYF.

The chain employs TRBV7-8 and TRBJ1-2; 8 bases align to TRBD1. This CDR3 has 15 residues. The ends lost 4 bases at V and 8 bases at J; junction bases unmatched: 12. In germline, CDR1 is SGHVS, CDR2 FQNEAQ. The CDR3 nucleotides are TGTGCCAGCAGCTCCAGCAGGGGGCTAACGGAGGGCTACACCTTC. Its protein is CASSSSRGLTEGYTF.

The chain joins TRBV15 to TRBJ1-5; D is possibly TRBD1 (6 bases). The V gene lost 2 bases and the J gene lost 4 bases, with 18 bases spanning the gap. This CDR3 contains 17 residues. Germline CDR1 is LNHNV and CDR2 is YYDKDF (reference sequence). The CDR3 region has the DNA TGTGCCACCAGCAGATCCACCCGCGGGGGCAAAAATCAGCCCCAGCATTTT. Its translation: CATSRSTRGGKNQPQHF.

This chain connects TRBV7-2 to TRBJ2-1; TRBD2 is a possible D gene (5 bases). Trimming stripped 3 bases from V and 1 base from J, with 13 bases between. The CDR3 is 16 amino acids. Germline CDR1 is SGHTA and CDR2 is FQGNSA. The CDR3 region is CASSFEGTMSYNEQFF. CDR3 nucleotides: TGTGCCAGCAGCTTCGAGGGCACAATGTCCTACAATGAGCAGTTCTTC.

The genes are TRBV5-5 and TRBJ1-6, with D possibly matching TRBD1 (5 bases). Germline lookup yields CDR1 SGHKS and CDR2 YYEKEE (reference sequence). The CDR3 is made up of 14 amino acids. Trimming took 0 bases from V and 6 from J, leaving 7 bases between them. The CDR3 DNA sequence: TGTGCCAGCAGCTTGGCACAGGCTAATTCACCCCTCCACTTT. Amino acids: CASSLAQANSPLHF.

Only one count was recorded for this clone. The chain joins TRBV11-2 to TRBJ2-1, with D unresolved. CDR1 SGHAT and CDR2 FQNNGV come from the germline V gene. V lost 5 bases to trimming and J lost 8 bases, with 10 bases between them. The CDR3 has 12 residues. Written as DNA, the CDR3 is TGTGCCAGCAGCCCATCCGGGTATGAGCAGTTCTTC. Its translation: CASSPSGYEQFF.

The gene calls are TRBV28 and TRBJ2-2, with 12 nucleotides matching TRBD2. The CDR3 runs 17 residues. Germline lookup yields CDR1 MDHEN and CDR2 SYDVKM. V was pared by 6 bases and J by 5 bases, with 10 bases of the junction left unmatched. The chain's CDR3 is CASRAPSGRAGTGELFF. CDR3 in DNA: TGTGCCAGCAGGGCCCCTAGCGGGAGGGCCGGTACCGGGGAGCTGTTTTTT.

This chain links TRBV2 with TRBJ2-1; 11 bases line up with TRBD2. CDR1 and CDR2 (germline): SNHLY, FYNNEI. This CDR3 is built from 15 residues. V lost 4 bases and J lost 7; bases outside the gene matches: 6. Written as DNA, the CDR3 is TGTGCCAGCAGTGGGGGGCGACTAGCGGGAAATGAGCAGTTCTTC. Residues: CASSGGRLAGNEQFF.

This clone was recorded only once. CDR3 sequence: CASTPPPGGEQYF. CDR3 bases: TGTGCCAGCACCCCGCCCCCCGGGGGCGAGCAGTACTTC. The chain has TRBV28 and TRBJ2-7, with a possible D match to TRBD2 (6 bases). Per the germline V gene, CDR1 is MDHEN and CDR2 is SYDVKM. CDR3 length equals 13 residues. V lost 7 bases to trimming and J lost 6 bases, with 16 bases between them.

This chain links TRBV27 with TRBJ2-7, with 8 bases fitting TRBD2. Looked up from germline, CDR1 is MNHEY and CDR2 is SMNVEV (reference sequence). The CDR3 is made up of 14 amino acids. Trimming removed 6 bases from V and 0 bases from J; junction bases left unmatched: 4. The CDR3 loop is CASSHSGNSYEQYF. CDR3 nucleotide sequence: TGTGCCAGCAGCCATAGCGGGAACTCCTACGAGCAGTACTTC.

The CDR3 nucleotides read TGTGCCAGCAGCTTAGGCGGGGGGGCCTATGAGCAGTTCTTC. It encodes CASSLGGGAYEQFF. This chain uses TRBV7-3 with TRBJ2-1; 9 bases line up with TRBD2. This CDR3 spans 14 amino acids. CDR1 SGHTA and CDR2 FQGTGA come from the germline V gene. The V and J ends lost 2 bases and 8 bases, in that order; junction bases with no gene match: 4.

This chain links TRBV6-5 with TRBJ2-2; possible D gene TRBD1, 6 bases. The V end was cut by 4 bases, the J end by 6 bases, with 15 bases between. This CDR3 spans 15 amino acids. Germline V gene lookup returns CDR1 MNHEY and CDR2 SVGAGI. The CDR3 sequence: CASSSPGTFPGELFF. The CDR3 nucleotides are TGTGCCAGCAGTTCTCCCGGGACATTCCCCGGGGAGCTGTTTTTT.

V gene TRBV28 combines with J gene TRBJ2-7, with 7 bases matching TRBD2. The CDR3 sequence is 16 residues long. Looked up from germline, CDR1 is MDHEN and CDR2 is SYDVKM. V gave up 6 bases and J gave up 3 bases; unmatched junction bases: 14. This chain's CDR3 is CASSSLTSVPVYEQYF. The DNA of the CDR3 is TGTGCCAGCAGCTCCCTTACTAGCGTCCCAGTCTACGAGCAGTACTTC.

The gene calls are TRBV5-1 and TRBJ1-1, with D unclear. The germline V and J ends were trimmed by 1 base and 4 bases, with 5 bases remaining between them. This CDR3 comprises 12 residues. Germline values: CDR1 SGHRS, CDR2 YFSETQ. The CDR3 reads CASSLYGTEAFF. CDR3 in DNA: TGCGCCAGCAGCTTGTACGGCACTGAAGCTTTCTTT.

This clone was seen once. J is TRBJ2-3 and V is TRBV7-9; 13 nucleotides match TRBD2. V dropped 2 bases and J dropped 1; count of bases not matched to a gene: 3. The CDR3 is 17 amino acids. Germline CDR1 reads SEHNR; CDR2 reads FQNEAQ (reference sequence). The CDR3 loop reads CASSLLGLAGGTDTQYF. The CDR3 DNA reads TGTGCCAGCAGCTTACTCGGACTAGCGGGGGGCACAGATACGCAGTATTTT.

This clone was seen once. The CDR3 here is CASSKDSQDTQYF. The CDR3 nucleotides are TGTGCCAGCAGCAAAGATAGTCAAGATACGCAGTATTTT. The J gene is TRBJ2-3, the V gene TRBV7-8; no firm D call. Germline V lookup: CDR1 SGHVS, CDR2 FQNEAQ. Trimming left V 5 bases short and J 5 bases short, with 11 bases between. The CDR3 consists of 13 residues.

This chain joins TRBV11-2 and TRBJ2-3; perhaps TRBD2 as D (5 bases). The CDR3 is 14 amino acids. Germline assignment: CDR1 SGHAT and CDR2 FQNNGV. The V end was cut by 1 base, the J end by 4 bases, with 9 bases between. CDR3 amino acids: CASSLAGSADTQYF. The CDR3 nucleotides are TGTGCCAGCAGCTTAGCGGGATCCGCAGATACGCAGTATTTT. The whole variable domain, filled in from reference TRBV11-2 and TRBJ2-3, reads EAGVAQSPRYKIIEKRQSVAFWCNPISGHATLYWYQQILGQGPKLLIQFQNNGVVDDSQLPKDRFSAERLKGVDSTLKIQPAKLEDSAVYLCASSLAGSADTQYFGPGTRLTVL.